A single sample is the source of the 3 T cell receptor beta chains below, sequenced in a study of cytomegalovirus exposure and HLA in healthy donors. Sequencing used immunoSEQ multiplex PCR; TCRdb keeps in-frame clones, though not all of them. The sample includes about 160,000 clones, under 90% of them seen just once. Material for sequencing was PBMCs. The receptors shown here come from a man aged 18 to 29 in good health and CMV-seropositive.

V is TRBV9 and J is TRBJ2-1; 9 bases are a match to TRBD2. Germline values: CDR1 SGDLS, CDR2 YYNGEE. This CDR3 has 16 residues. The trim removed 4 bases at V and 9 bases at J, leaving 14 bases unmatched. For the CDR3, the DNA is TGTGCCAGCAGCCTCCTAGAATGGCGGGAGGGAGGTGAGCAGTTCTTC. Translated: CASSLLEWREGGEQFF.

This chain joins TRBV5-1 and TRBJ2-3; 9 positions agree with TRBD1. CDR3 length: 13 amino acids. In germline, CDR1 is SGHRS, CDR2 YFSETQ. Unmatched junction bases numbered 3, after V lost 8 bases and J lost 2 bases. The CDR3 DNA follows: TGCGCCAGTGGACAGGGGACCACAGATACGCAGTATTTT. This codes for CASGQGTTDTQYF.

This chain uses TRBV7-2 with TRBJ2-7, with 7 positions matching TRBD2. Germline-derived CDR1 and CDR2 are SGHTA and FQGNSA. V shed 5 bases and J 7 bases; nucleotides not matched to a gene: 20. This CDR3 is 17 amino acids long. The CDR3 DNA reads as TGTGCCAGCAGCCGGGCCCAATGGCTAGCGGCCCCCGGGGAGCAGTACTTC. Translation gives CASSRAQWLAAPGEQYF.